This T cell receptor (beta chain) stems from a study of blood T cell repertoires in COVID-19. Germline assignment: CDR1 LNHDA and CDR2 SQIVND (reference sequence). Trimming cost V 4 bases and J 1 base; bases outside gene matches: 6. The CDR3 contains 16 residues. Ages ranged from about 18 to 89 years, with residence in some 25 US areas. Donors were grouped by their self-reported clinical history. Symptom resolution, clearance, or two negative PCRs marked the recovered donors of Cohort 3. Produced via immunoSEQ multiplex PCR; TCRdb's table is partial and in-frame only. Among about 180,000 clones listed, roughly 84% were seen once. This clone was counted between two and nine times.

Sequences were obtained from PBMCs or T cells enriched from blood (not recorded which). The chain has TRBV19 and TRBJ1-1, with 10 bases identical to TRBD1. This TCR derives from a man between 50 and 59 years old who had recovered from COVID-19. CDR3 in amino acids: CASSRWGDRGNTEAFF. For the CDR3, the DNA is TGTGCCAGTAGTAGATGGGGGGACAGGGGGAACACTGAAGCTTTCTTT. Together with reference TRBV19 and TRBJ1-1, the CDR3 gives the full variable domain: DGGITQSPKYLFRKEGQNVTLSCEQNLNHDAMYWYRQDPGQGLRLIYYSQIVNDFQKGDIAEGYSVSREKKESFPLTVTSAQKNPTAFYLCASSRWGDRGNTEAFFGQGTRLTVV.